One and the same sample provided the 12 T cell receptor beta chains below, sequenced in a study of blood T cell repertoires in COVID-19. The table came from immunoSEQ multiplex PCR; TCRdb's copy has only in-frame clones and leaves some out. Of some 400,000 clones detected, 91% appear once; the ten largest clones hold about 0.86%. Material for sequencing was PBMCs or T cells enriched from blood (not recorded which). The receptors originated from a woman aged 40 to 50 who had been exposed to COVID-19.

The V and J genes are TRBV3-1 (or the pseudogene TRBV3-2) and TRBJ2-1, with 10 positions matching TRBD2. V lost 0 bases and J lost 2; bases outside the gene matches: 16. Germline values: CDR1 LGHDT, CDR2 YNNKEL (reference sequence). The CDR3 length is 21 residues. CDR3 sequence (DNA): TGTGCCAGCAGCCAAGAGAGGGAAGCTTCCGCCCTAGCGGGGGCCTACAATGAGCAGTTCTTC. It translates to CASSQEREASALAGAYNEQFF.

This rearrangement joins TRBV19 to TRBJ2-2, with D possibly matching TRBD2 (7 bases). Germline lookup yields CDR1 LNHDA and CDR2 SQIVND (reference sequence). Trimming took 11 bases from V and 1 from J, leaving 32 bases between them. This CDR3 region has 20 residues. CDR3 in DNA: TGTGCCCGCCACCCGGGGGGCGGGGTTCGAATCGAGTGGAACACCGGGGAGCTGTTTTTT. It encodes CARHPGGGVRIEWNTGELFF.

V is TRBV9 and J is TRBJ2-3, with TRBD2 identical over 9 bases. The CDR3 loop spans 18 amino acids. The germline V gene has CDR1 SGDLS and CDR2 YYNGEE. The V and J ends lost 0 bases and 0 bases, in that order; junction bases with no gene match: 8. In DNA form, the CDR3 reads TGTGCCAGCAGCGTAGCCGCGGGGGGGCTCCCGAGCACAGATACGCAGTATTTT. Translated: CASSVAAGGLPSTDTQYF.

Worth noting for this clone: The sample has other DNA sequences that encode this CDR3 too. V and J are TRBV19 and TRBJ2-3; 9 bases are a match to TRBD1. Germline V CDR1 and CDR2: LNHDA, SQIVND (reference sequence). V dropped 6 bases and J dropped 3; count of bases not matched to a gene: 4. There are 14 residues in the CDR3. In DNA form, the CDR3 reads TGTGCCAGTAGCACGGGACAGGGTACAGATACGCAGTATTTT. Translated, it gives CASSTGQGTDTQYF.

The CDR3 region has the DNA TGCAGCGTTGGAAGGACAGTAATAGAGGAAGCTTTCTTT. Protein sequence: CSVGRTVIEEAFF. The V call is TRBV29-1, the J call TRBJ1-1; a possible D gene is TRBD1 (6 bases). In germline, CDR1 is SQVTM, CDR2 ANQGSEA. V shed 4 bases and J shed 8 bases, with 17 bases lying between them. The CDR3 length is 13 residues.

DNA of the CDR3: TGTGCCAGCAGTCGGGGGAAGCAGCCCCAGCATTTT. It is translated as CASSRGKQPQHF. This chain connects TRBV12-3 or TRBV12-4 to TRBJ1-5; D may be TRBD1 (5 bases). V was pared by 5 bases and J by 7 bases, with 9 bases between. The CDR3 consists of 12 residues.

The chain couples TRBV11-3 to TRBJ2-1, with 7 bases fitting TRBD1. The trim removed 3 bases at V and 5 bases at J, leaving 4 bases unmatched. Germline loops: CDR1 SGHNT, CDR2 YENEEA. The CDR3 spans 14 residues. The CDR3 DNA sequence: TGTGCCAGCAGCTTCACAGGGGTTAACAATGAGCAGTTCTTC. Its protein product is CASSFTGVNNEQFF.

The J gene is TRBJ2-1, the V gene TRBV5-1, with 9 bases matching TRBD2. The ends lost 4 bases at V and 9 bases at J; junction bases unmatched: 14. Germline CDR1 SGHRS, CDR2 YFSETQ. The CDR3 extends over 16 amino acids. Here the CDR3 reads CASSPGVAGGPGEQFF. In DNA form, the CDR3 reads TGCGCCAGCAGCCCTGGGGTGGCGGGGGGGCCGGGTGAGCAGTTCTTC.

This clone was picked up a small number of times. CDR3 bases: TGTGCCAGCAGCTACAGGGGTAGCTATGGCTACACCTTC. This codes for CASSYRGSYGYTF. This chain connects TRBV7-8 to TRBJ1-2, with 7 bases fitting TRBD1. The V gene's germline CDR1 is SGHVS and CDR2 FQNEAQ. The CDR3 spans 13 residues. J lost 4 bases, V lost 4 bases, and 3 bases had no gene match.

V is TRBV19 and J is TRBJ2-3; 15 nucleotides align to TRBD2. CDR3 length equals 18 residues. CDR1 and CDR2 from the germline V gene are LNHDA and SQIVND (reference sequence). J lost 6 bases, V lost 4 bases, and 11 bases had no gene match. The CDR3 protein is CASSTRTSGGGRADTQYF. CDR3 sequence (DNA): TGTGCCAGTAGTACTCGGACTAGCGGGGGGGGACGGGCGGATACGCAGTATTTT.

This chain links TRBV6-5 with TRBJ1-3; TRBD1 might be the D (5 bases). The CDR3 length is 15 residues. V lost 5 bases to trimming and J lost 0 bases, with 11 bases between them. Germline V gene data show CDR1 as MNHEY and CDR2 as SVGAGI. CDR3 in amino acids: CASSPDRRSGNTIYF. For the CDR3, the DNA is TGTGCCAGCAGTCCTGACAGACGCTCTGGAAACACCATATATTTT.

Turning to this clone: One end of the junction is discordant with germline, which a read error may explain. This chain joins TRBV7-7 and TRBJ2-3; D is perhaps TRBD1 (5 bases). Germline CDR1 and CDR2: SSHAT and FNYEAQ (reference sequence). CDR3 size: 16 residues. CDR3 residues: CASSTRVGAPTDTQYF. The CDR3 bases are TGTGCTAGCAGCACCAGGGTAGGGGCCCCCACAGATACGCAGTATTTT. Full variable domain (rest looked up from reference TRBV7-7 and TRBJ2-3): GAGVSQSPRYKVTKRGQDVTLRCDPISSHATLYWYQQALGQGPEFLTYFNYEAQPDKSGLPSDRFSAERPEGSISTLTIQRTEQRDSAMYRCASSTRVGAPTDTQYFGPGTRLTVL.